This T cell receptor beta chain was identified in a study of beta chain features in type 1 diabetes. Worth noting for this clone: This specimen includes other DNA sequences encoding the same CDR3.

cDNA synthesis used the whole RNA isolate, giving expressed TCRB sequences. Some clones are missing from TCRdb's copy, which holds only in-frame ones; the method was immunoSEQ multiplex PCR. The table includes about 320,000 clones, 14% detected once. Germline CDR1 and CDR2: DFQATT and SNEGSKA (reference sequence). CDR3 size: 10 residues. Trimming stripped 3 bases from V and 6 bases from J, with 5 bases between. This TCR was recovered from a man aged 25 to 40 in good health. Sequenced material: central memory CD4+ T cells from blood. This rearrangement joins TRBV20-1 to TRBJ1-2; no reliable D call. CDR3 sequence reads: CSASRDGYTF. DNA for the CDR3: TGCAGTGCTAGCCGCGATGGCTACACCTTC.